These T cell receptor beta chains were read from a single sample in a study of T cell responses to AZD1222 COVID-19 vaccine. Sequencing used immunoSEQ multiplex PCR; TCRdb keeps in-frame clones, though not all of them. The table lists 90,000 to 120,000 clones, around 93% of them singletons, with under 9.5% in the top ten. The sample was peripheral blood, taken 28 days after the second AZD1222 dose. These receptors were taken from an adult who received the AZD1222 COVID-19 vaccine. The CDR3 runs from the conserved cysteine through the conserved F or W. A D gene is named only where the DNA matches it firmly. Rows may omit the clone size; those that give it use once, few, many or a size class.

V: TRBV28; D: .; size: once; J: TRBJ1-1; DNA: TGTGCCAGCAGTCTTTCTGTCCCGAACACTGAAGCTTTCTTT; CDR3: CASSLSVPNTEAFF
V: TRBV3-1/TRBV3-2; D: .; size: .; J: TRBJ2-3; DNA: TGTGCCAGCAGCCAAGCCGCTCGAGCAGTAGATACGCAGTATTTT; CDR3: CASSQAARAVDTQYF
V: TRBV20-1; D: .; size: .; J: TRBJ1-2; DNA: TGCAGTGCTTTGGACGGGTATGGCTACACCTTC; CDR3: CSALDGYGYTF
V: TRBV6-2/TRBV6-3; D: .; size: .; J: TRBJ2-3; DNA: TGTGCCAGCAGTTACTCCGGTAGCGCCAGCACAGATACGCAGTATTTT; CDR3: CASSYSGSASTDTQYF
V: TRBV12-3/TRBV12-4; D: .; size: .; J: TRBJ1-5; DNA: TGTGCCAGCAGCCGAACACGAAATCAGCCCCAGCATTTT; CDR3: CASSRTRNQPQHF
V: TRBV2; D: .; size: .; J: TRBJ2-7; DNA: TGTGCCAGCAGTTCTCTGGCCGCCTACGAGCAGTACTTC; CDR3: CASSSLAAYEQYF
V: TRBV9; D: .; size: .; J: TRBJ2-3; DNA: TGTGCCAGCAGCGTAGAGCTAGTGGGAGCCCACGCAGATACGCAGTATTTT; CDR3: CASSVELVGAHADTQYF
V: TRBV7-9; D: .; size: .; J: TRBJ1-3; DNA: TGTGCCAGCAGCTTAGCGGAGTTCTCTGGAAACACCATATATTTT; CDR3: CASSLAEFSGNTIYF
V: TRBV6-2/TRBV6-3; D: .; size: .; J: TRBJ1-6; DNA: TGTGCCAGCAGTTACAGGGGTGCCTATAATTCACCCCTCCACTTT; CDR3: CASSYRGAYNSPLHF
V: TRBV5-6; D: .; size: .; J: TRBJ1-2; DNA: TGTGCCAGCAGCTCCTTTAAACGACCCGGGTGGGAGTACTATGGCTACACCTTC; CDR3: CASSSFKRPGWEYYGYTF
V: TRBV29-1; D: .; size: .; J: TRBJ2-7; DNA: TGCAGCGTTGATCCCCCTATAAAAGTCTACGAGCAGTACTTC; CDR3: CSVDPPIKVYEQYF
V: TRBV29-1; D: .; size: .; J: TRBJ2-3; DNA: TGCAGCGGTGGGGGGGCCCGCACAGATACGCAGTATTTT; CDR3: CSGGGARTDTQYF
V: TRBV19; D: .; size: .; J: TRBJ2-2; DNA: TGTGCCAGTAGCCTATCCCCCTCTGTGGCCGGGGAGCTGTTTTTT; CDR3: CASSLSPSVAGELFF
V: TRBV9; D: .; size: .; J: TRBJ1-1; DNA: TGTGCCAGCAGCGTCCGGATGGAGAGCACTGAAGCTTTCTTT; CDR3: CASSVRMESTEAFF
V: TRBV4-1; D: .; size: .; J: TRBJ2-7; DNA: TGCGCCAGCAGCCATAAACCTGACAGCAAATCGTCCGAGCAGTACTTC; CDR3: CASSHKPDSKSSEQYF
V: TRBV4-1; D: .; size: large; J: TRBJ1-6; DNA: TGCGCCAGCAGCCCGATACTAACAGGGTTTAATTCACCCCTCCACTTT; CDR3: CASSPILTGFNSPLHF
V: TRBV30; D: .; size: .; J: TRBJ2-6; DNA: TGTGCCTGGAACCCTCGCGCACGTGGGGCCAACGTCCTGACTTTC; CDR3: CAWNPRARGANVLTF
V: TRBV5-1; D: .; size: .; J: TRBJ2-3; DNA: TGCGCCAGCAGCCCACCTAGCACAGATACGCAGTATTTT; CDR3: CASSPPSTDTQYF
V: TRBV6-5; D: .; size: .; J: TRBJ2-5; DNA: TGTGCCAGCAGTTACTCGAATGGCGGCCAAGAGACCCAGTACTTC; CDR3: CASSYSNGGQETQYF
V: TRBV5-1; D: .; size: few; J: TRBJ1-1; DNA: TGCGCCAGCAGCTCCCCTCCGGGAGGGGACACTGAAGCTTTCTTT; CDR3: CASSSPPGGDTEAFF
V: TRBV5-1; D: .; size: .; J: TRBJ2-2; DNA: TGCGCCAGCAGCTTGGTGGTAGCGGACACCGGGGAGCTGTTTTTT; CDR3: CASSLVVADTGELFF
V: TRBV7-8; D: .; size: .; J: TRBJ1-5; DNA: TGTGCCAGCAGCTTAGAAGGAGCCTCGATCGGGCCCCAGCATTTT; CDR3: CASSLEGASIGPQHF
V: TRBV20-1; D: TRBD1; size: once; J: TRBJ1-1; DNA: TGCAGTGCTAGAGATCGGGACAGGGTGATCTTT; CDR3: CSARDRDRVIF
V: TRBV11-3; D: .; size: .; J: TRBJ2-2; DNA: TGTGCCAGCAGCTTAGAGGACCCTAGTTTGACTGGCGGGTACACCGGGGAGCTGTTTTTT; CDR3: CASSLEDPSLTGGYTGELFF
V: TRBV2; D: .; size: .; J: TRBJ2-1; DNA: TGTGCCAGCGTAGAGAGGACAGACGTAATGAGTGAGCAGTTCTTC; CDR3: CASVERTDVMSEQFF
V: TRBV7-2; D: .; size: .; J: TRBJ2-2; DNA: TGTGCCAGCAGCTTAGCGGAGAACACCGGGGAGCTGTTTTTT; CDR3: CASSLAENTGELFF
V: TRBV30; D: .; size: .; J: TRBJ1-5; DNA: TGTGCCTGGAGTGCCCGGACCAACCCAATCAATCAGCCCCAGCATTTT; CDR3: CAWSARTNPINQPQHF
V: TRBV6-2/TRBV6-3; D: .; size: .; J: TRBJ1-1; DNA: TGTGCCAGCAGTTACTCGCTAGAAGCTTTCTTT; CDR3: CASSYSLEAFF
V: TRBV4-1; D: .; size: .; J: TRBJ1-4; DNA: TGCGCCAGCAGCCAAGAAGGGGCGTGGGGGGCGGCAACTAATGAAAAACTGTTTTTT; CDR3: CASSQEGAWGAATNEKLFF
V: TRBV6-5; D: .; size: .; J: TRBJ1-3; DNA: TGTGCCAGCAGTCAAACGACAGGCGCTGGAAACACCATATATTTT; CDR3: CASSQTTGAGNTIYF
V: TRBV27; D: TRBD1; size: .; J: TRBJ2-1; DNA: TGTGCCAGCAGTTTGGGCCCGGGACAGGGCTACAATGAGCAGTTCTTC; CDR3: CASSLGPGQGYNEQFF
V: TRBV20-1; D: .; size: .; J: TRBJ2-2; DNA: TGCAGTGCTAGTGGCGCCGGGGAGCTGTTTTTT; CDR3: CSASGAGELFF
V: TRBV4-1; D: TRBD2; size: .; J: TRBJ2-3; DNA: TGCGCCAGCAGCCAAGAGACCAGCGGGGGGGCTCAGACGCAGTATTTT; CDR3: CASSQETSGGAQTQYF
V: TRBV5-6; D: .; size: .; J: TRBJ2-5; DNA: TGTGCCAGCAGCTTCCAAGGTGCGGGGGCAGAGACCCAGTACTTC; CDR3: CASSFQGAGAETQYF
V: TRBV19; D: .; size: .; J: TRBJ1-5; DNA: TGTGCCAGTAGAAAGGGACGGATCAATCAGCCCCAGCATTTT; CDR3: CASRKGRINQPQHF
V: TRBV27; D: TRBD2; size: .; J: TRBJ2-3; DNA: TGTGCCAGCAGTTTATTTGTCCTAGCGGGAGTAGTCCCAGATACGCAGTATTTT; CDR3: CASSLFVLAGVVPDTQYF
V: TRBV14; D: TRBD1; size: .; J: TRBJ2-2; DNA: TGTGCCAGCAGCCAAGCCCGGACAGGCGGGGAGCTGTTTTTT; CDR3: CASSQARTGGELFF
V: TRBV9; D: TRBD1; size: once; J: TRBJ1-1; DNA: TGTGCCAGCAGCGTTACGACAGGGAGCACTGAAGCTTTCTTT; CDR3: CASSVTTGSTEAFF
V: TRBV5-5; D: .; size: .; J: TRBJ2-1; DNA: TGTGCCAGCAGCTTGACAAACGGTGAGCAGTTCTTC; CDR3: CASSLTNGEQFF